The TCR beta chain under discussion was sequenced for a study of post-analysis software for immune sequencing data. The overall study: The courses of disease that were included comprised relapsing-remitting, secondary progressive and progressive-relapsing multiple sclerosis.

This clonotype showed up just once. The antigen remains unidentified. Unique molecular identifiers were present in the TCR beta cDNA libraries. cDNA molecules numbering approximately 500,000 came from roughly 1 to 10 million T cells. MiXCR, run by TCRdb on the PCR reads, gives a single entry per CDR3 protein. The data hold hundreds of thousands of distinct CDR3 sequences, with roughly three fifths observed a single time. General observations from the study: Batch-matched samples strongly co-clustered by F measure. Controls had lower frequencies than patients of 4 or 5 TRBV segments, which included TRBV5-6, TRBV5-1 and TRBV20-1. For normalized Chao1 diversity, multiple sclerosis patients scored significantly lower than controls did.

Trimming removed 7 bases from V and 8 bases from J; junction bases left unmatched: 7. The CDR3 has 15 residues. Germline-derived CDR1 and CDR2 are MRHNA and SNTAGT. The sequencing input was blood. The sequence was collected from a girl aged 2 to 9 with multiple sclerosis. J is TRBJ2-1 and V is TRBV6-4; TRBD2 aligns across 14 bases. CDR3 residues: CASTKTSGGAHEQFF. CDR3 nucleotide sequence: TGTGCCAGCACCAAGACTAGCGGGGGGGCCCATGAGCAGTTCTTC.